Below, 27 T cell receptor beta chains from the same sample are listed, as sequenced in a study of beta chain features in type 1 diabetes. General study points: Shortening that was moderate but significant affected the TCRB CDR3s of Type 1 diabetes patients in all four CD4+ subsets.

These receptors are not linked to any known antigen. Expressed TCRB transcripts got sequenced, as all isolated RNA was reverse transcribed. This table comes from immunoSEQ multiplex PCR, and its TCRdb copy is limited to in-frame clones, with some not included. The sample includes about 370,000 clones, 9.6% seen only once; the top ten take 0.6%. Sequencing was carried out using central memory CD4+ T cells from blood. The receptors come from a man aged 30-40 years with type 1 diabetes.

This clone was seen only a few times. The chain employs TRBV7-2 and TRBJ2-1; 12 bases fit TRBD2. This CDR3 contains 14 residues. The V segment lost 4 bases and the J segment 8 bases; nucleotides outside the gene matches: 3. From germline, CDR1 is SGHTA and CDR2 FQGNSA. The CDR3 bases are TGTGCCAGCAGCTCGACTAGCGGGAGTGATGAGCAGTTCTTC. Translated, it gives CASSSTSGSDEQFF.

In the case of this clone: Other DNA sequences in the same sample also yield this CDR3. The chain uses TRBV9 and TRBJ2-3; D unresolved. The CDR3 spans 15 residues. Germline-derived CDR1 and CDR2 are SGDLS and YYNGEE. Trimming pared 0 bases from V and 2 bases from J, leaving 10 bases between. The CDR3 region is CASSVGGGNTDTQYF. The DNA for the CDR3 is TGTGCCAGCAGCGTAGGCGGTGGAAACACAGATACGCAGTATTTT.

This clone has only a few counts. The J gene is TRBJ2-1, the V gene TRBV5-4, with 12 bases that match TRBD2. This CDR3 is 15 amino acids long. J lost 7 bases, V lost 1 base, and 3 bases had no gene match. Germline V gene lookup returns CDR1 SGHNT and CDR2 YYREEE (reference sequence). For the CDR3, the DNA is TGTGCCAGCAGCTTGCGACTAGCGGGGGTAAATGAGCAGTTCTTC. This translates into CASSLRLAGVNEQFF.

The rearrangement uses TRBV5-1 and TRBJ2-5; D gene ambiguous. This CDR3 has 13 residues. Germline V gene data show CDR1 as SGHRS and CDR2 as YFSETQ. The V gene lost 4 bases and the J gene lost 4 bases, with 11 bases spanning the gap. DNA for the CDR3: TGCGCCAGCAGCACCCGGCCACTAGAGACCCAGTACTTC. Translating it yields CASSTRPLETQYF.

This chain connects TRBV28 to TRBJ2-5, with D tentatively TRBD2 (6 bases). Matching the DNA end better, TRBJ2-7 makes the J call doubtful. Germline V gene lookup returns CDR1 MDHEN and CDR2 SYDVKM. The CDR3 has 15 amino acids. CDR3 loop: CASSNTGTASYEQYF. Written as DNA, the CDR3 is TGTGCCAGCAGTAACACCGGGACTGCTTCCTACGAGCAGTACTTC.

A remark on this clone: At the DNA level, this CDR3 is encoded by other sequences in the same sample as well. V is TRBV10-3 and J is TRBJ2-5; 15 bases align to TRBD2. The CDR3 totals 17 residues. V shed 10 bases, J shed 5 bases, and the junction held 14 bases outside the gene matches. CDR1 is ENHRY and CDR2 is SYGVKD in the germline V gene. The CDR3 sequence: CASNTGLAGGREETQYF. The CDR3 coding sequence is TGTGCCAGCAACACGGGACTAGCGGGAGGAAGGGAGGAGACCCAGTACTTC.

The rearrangement uses TRBV6-5 and TRBJ2-1; D remains ambiguous. Germline V gene data show CDR1 as MNHEY and CDR2 as SVGAGI. The CDR3 runs 12 residues. V gave up 5 bases and J gave up 9 bases, with 11 bases separating them. DNA for the CDR3: TGTGCCAGCAGTCCCCCCGTCGGTGAGCAGTTCTTC. This gives the protein CASSPPVGEQFF.

This clone was seen more than once but under ten times. The gene calls are TRBV4-3 and TRBJ1-2, with a weak D call TRBD1 (6 bases). V lost 3 bases to trimming and J lost 4 bases, with 15 bases between them. The CDR3 covers 15 residues. Germline V gene data show CDR1 as LGHNA and CDR2 as YSLEER. CDR3 in amino acids: CASSQLNRDLYGYTF. In nucleotides, the CDR3 is TGCGCCAGCAGCCAGTTGAACAGGGATCTCTATGGCTACACCTTC.

The V gene is TRBV6-5, the J gene TRBJ1-3, with TRBD1 matching 7 bases. Trimming took 6 bases from V and 1 from J; bases not matched to a gene: 3. This CDR3 spans 14 amino acids. Germline CDR1 and CDR2: MNHEY and SVGAGI. Here the CDR3 DNA reads TGTGCCAGCAGCGCGACAGGGTCTGGAAACACCATATATTTT. Translated: CASSATGSGNTIYF.

This clone was observed at least ten times. The rearrangement uses TRBV2 and TRBJ2-7; 7 nucleotides agree with TRBD2. V was clipped by 6 bases and J by 0 bases; unmatched bases: 8. There are 15 residues in the CDR3. Germline CDR1 and CDR2: SNHLY and FYNNEI. For the CDR3, the DNA is TGTGCCAGCAGCCCCGCGCGGGAGTACTCCTACGAGCAGTACTTC. Encoded protein: CASSPAREYSYEQYF.

This sequence joins TRBV19 and TRBJ1-3; 9 nucleotides align to TRBD1. Looked up from germline, CDR1 is LNHDA and CDR2 is SQIVND (reference sequence). Losses at the gene ends were 5 bases for V and 7 bases for J; bases not matched to a gene: 6. The length of the CDR3 is 14 residues. The CDR3, as DNA: TGTGCCAGTAGTTCCACAGGGGGCTGGAACACCATATATTTT. Residues: CASSSTGGWNTIYF.

This sequence joins TRBV5-6 and TRBJ1-2, with unresolved D. Germline V gives CDR1 SGHDT, CDR2 YYEEEE. The CDR3 extends over 13 amino acids. Trimming stripped 2 bases from V and 2 bases from J, with 7 bases between. The CDR3 nucleotides are TGTGCCAGCAGCTTACGAGGAAACTATGGCTACACCTTC. Its protein product is CASSLRGNYGYTF.

This clone has a handful of counts. The genes are TRBV5-5 and TRBJ1-2; weak D call: TRBD1 (5 bases). The CDR3 totals 15 residues. From germline, CDR1 is SGHKS and CDR2 YYEKEE (reference sequence). The ends were cut back, 3 bases at V and 2 bases at J, with 14 bases in the middle. CDR3 in amino acids: CASSSRTNVNYGYTF. The CDR3 DNA sequence: TGTGCCAGCAGCTCCCGGACAAACGTAAACTATGGCTACACCTTC. Combining the CDR3 with reference TRBV5-5 and TRBJ1-2 gives the whole variable domain DAGVTQSPTHLIKTRGQQVTLRCSPISGHKSVSWYQQVLGQGPQFIFQYYEKEERGRGNFPDRFSARQFPNYSSELNVNALLLGDSALYLCASSSRTNVNYGYTFGSGTRLTVV.

This clone was picked up a small number of times. V usage is TRBV29-1 and J usage is TRBJ2-3, with 8 bases lining up with TRBD2. This CDR3 has 13 residues. The junction had 3 bases not matched to a gene; V was cut back by 5 bases and J by 2 bases. Germline lookup yields CDR1 SQVTM and CDR2 ANQGSEA. Written as DNA, the CDR3 is TGCAGCGTTCGGGGGGGAGACACAGATACGCAGTATTTT. Its protein is CSVRGGDTDTQYF.

The gene calls are TRBV11-3 and TRBJ2-1, with TRBD2 matching over 7 bases. The CDR3 is 13 amino acids. The V and J ends lost 5 bases and 10 bases, in that order; junction bases with no gene match: 8. CDR1 and CDR2 from the germline V gene are SGHNT and YENEEA. The CDR3 here is CASSPWVGGEQFF. Written as DNA, the CDR3 is TGTGCCAGCAGCCCCTGGGTGGGGGGGGAGCAGTTCTTC.

Only a few counts were recorded for this clone. A read error may produce the germline difference seen at one junction end. The J gene is TRBJ2-7, the V gene TRBV4-3; D unresolved. The CDR3 has 8 amino acids. In germline, CDR1 is LGHNA, CDR2 YSLEER. CDR3 DNA sequence: TGCGCCAGCAGCAGCGTGGGTTTC. Translation: CASSSVGF.

This clone turned up a few times. J is TRBJ2-1 and V is TRBV7-9; D might be TRBD1 or TRBD2, each matching 5 bases. Per germline, CDR1 SEHNR and CDR2 FQNEAQ (reference sequence). Trimming removed 4 bases at V and 3 bases at J, with 7 bases between. The CDR3 sequence is 13 residues long. CDR3 amino acids: CASSWGYYNEQFF. DNA of the CDR3: TGTGCCAGCAGCTGGGGGTACTACAATGAGCAGTTCTTC.

This clone was seen a handful of times. J is TRBJ1-1 and V is TRBV4-2; D uncertain. Germline V gene lookup returns CDR1 LGHNA and CDR2 YNFKEQ. Trimming took off 4 bases at V and 4 bases at J, with 7 bases between the two ends. This CDR3 comprises 12 residues. CDR3 sequence reads: CASSPAGTEAFF. CDR3 DNA sequence: TGTGCCAGCAGCCCCGCAGGCACTGAAGCTTTCTTT.

This clone was counted between two and nine times. CDR3 bases: TGCAGCCTCGGACAGGATGACTATGGCTACACCTTC. It is translated as CSLGQDDYGYTF. The chain couples TRBV29-1 to TRBJ1-2; 7 bases are shared with TRBD1. The CDR3 has 12 residues. Germline loops: CDR1 SQVTM, CDR2 ANQGSEA. Trimming at V came to 8 bases and at J to 3 bases, leaving 6 bases not matched to a gene. Using reference TRBV29-1 and TRBJ1-2 for the parts outside the CDR3, the full variable domain is SAVISQKPSRDICQRGTSLTIQCQVDSQVTMMFWYRQQPGQSLTLIATANQGSEATYESGFVIDKFPISRPNLTFSTLTVSNMSPEDSSIYLCSLGQDDYGYTFGSGTRLTVV.

V gene TRBV11-2 combines with J gene TRBJ2-5; D is possibly TRBD1 (5 bases). Germline lookup yields CDR1 SGHAT and CDR2 FQNNGV. The CDR3 spans 13 residues. V lost 3 bases to trimming and J lost 3 bases, with 8 bases between them. Here the CDR3 reads CASSLGQKETQYF. In DNA, the CDR3 is TGTGCCAGCAGCTTGGGGCAGAAAGAGACCCAGTACTTC.

Only a few counts were recorded for this clone. This chain links TRBV5-1 with TRBJ1-4; D is undetermined. In germline, CDR1 is SGHRS, CDR2 YFSETQ. The CDR3 totals 14 residues. V was shortened by 4 bases and J by 3 bases, with 10 bases between the two germline ends. The CDR3 bases are TGCGCCAGCAGCCCAGGCTTCTCTAATGAAAAACTGTTTTTT. Protein: CASSPGFSNEKLFF.

This clone showed up just a few times. The chain uses TRBV18 and TRBJ1-1; D gene unclear. The CDR3 spans 13 residues. CDR1 and CDR2 (germline): KGHSH, LQKENI. V shed 2 bases and J shed 3 bases, with 7 bases lying between them. As DNA, the CDR3 is TGTGCCAGCTCACCATCTCAAGACACTGAAGCTTTCTTT. Its protein product is CASSPSQDTEAFF.

Only a few counts were recorded for this clone. This chain connects TRBV7-2 to TRBJ2-5, with D perhaps TRBD2 (6 bases). This CDR3 is 14 amino acids long. Trimming took 5 bases from V and 4 from J, leaving 14 bases between them. Germline values: CDR1 SGHTA, CDR2 FQGNSA. CDR3 amino acids: CASSPPSGRETQYF. In DNA, the CDR3 is TGTGCCAGCAGCCCCCCTTCCGGGAGAGAGACCCAGTACTTC.

This chain connects TRBV2 to TRBJ2-5; D gene unclear. The CDR3 is 14 amino acids. Germline V gene sequence: CDR1 SNHLY, CDR2 FYNNEI. V gave up 6 bases and J gave up 3 bases, with 14 bases separating them. The CDR3, as DNA: TGTGCCAGCAGGTACATAGGAGCAGAAGAGACCCAGTACTTC. It is translated as CASRYIGAEETQYF.

Notes on this clone: Germline and junction disagree at one end, which may indicate a read error. The chain joins TRBV10-3 to TRBJ1-1; a weak D match, TRBD1 (5 bases). Germline V gene data show CDR1 as ENHRY and CDR2 as SYGVKD. The CDR3 contains 14 residues. The CDR3 DNA is TGTGCCAGCAGTGTTCGGGCGGGGGGCACTGAAGCTTTCTTT. It specifies CASSVRAGGTEAFF.

The gene calls are TRBV5-1 and TRBJ2-1, with 7 bases fitting TRBD2. This CDR3 is 16 amino acids long. The trim removed 0 bases at V and 7 bases at J, leaving 10 bases unmatched. CDR1 is SGHRS, CDR2 YFSETQ, per germline. In DNA form, the CDR3 reads TGCGCCAGCAGCTTGGAAAGGGCGGGAGCAGGGAATGAGCAGTTCTTC. Protein sequence: CASSLERAGAGNEQFF.

This chain links TRBV27 with TRBJ2-1; TRBD2 might be the D (5 bases). The V gene's germline CDR1 is MNHEY and CDR2 SMNVEV (reference sequence). CDR3 size: 15 residues. V dropped 2 bases and J dropped 1 base, with 9 bases sitting between them. In DNA form, the CDR3 reads TGTGCCAGCAGTTTAATGGGAGAATCCTACAATGAGCAGTTCTTC. Residues: CASSLMGESYNEQFF.